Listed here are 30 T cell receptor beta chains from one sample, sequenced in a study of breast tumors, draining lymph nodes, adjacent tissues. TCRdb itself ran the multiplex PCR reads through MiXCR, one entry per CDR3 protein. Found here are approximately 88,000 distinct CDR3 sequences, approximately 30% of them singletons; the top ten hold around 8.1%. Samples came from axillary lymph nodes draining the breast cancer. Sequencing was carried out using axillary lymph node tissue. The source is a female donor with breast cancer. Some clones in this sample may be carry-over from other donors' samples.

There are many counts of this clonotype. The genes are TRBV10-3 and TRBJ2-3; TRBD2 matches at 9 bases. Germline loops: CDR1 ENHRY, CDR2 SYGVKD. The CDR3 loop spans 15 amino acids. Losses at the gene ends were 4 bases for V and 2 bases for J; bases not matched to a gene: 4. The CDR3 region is CAISVLAGVTDTQYF. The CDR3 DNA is TGTGCCATCAGTGTTTTAGCGGGAGTCACAGATACGCAGTATTTT.

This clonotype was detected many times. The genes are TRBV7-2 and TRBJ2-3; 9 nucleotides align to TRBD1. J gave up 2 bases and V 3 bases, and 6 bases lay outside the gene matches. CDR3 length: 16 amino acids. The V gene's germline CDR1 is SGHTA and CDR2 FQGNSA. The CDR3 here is CASSFSGTGNTDTQYF. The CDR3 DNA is TGTGCCAGCAGCTTCAGCGGGACAGGGAACACAGATACGCAGTATTTT.

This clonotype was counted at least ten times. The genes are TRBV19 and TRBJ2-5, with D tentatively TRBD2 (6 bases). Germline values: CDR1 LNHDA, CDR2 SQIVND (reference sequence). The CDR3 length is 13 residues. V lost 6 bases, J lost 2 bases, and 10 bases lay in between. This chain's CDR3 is CASRGRQQETQYF. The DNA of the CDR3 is TGTGCCAGTAGGGGGAGGCAGCAAGAGACCCAGTACTTC. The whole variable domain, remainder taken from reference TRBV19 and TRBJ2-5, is DGGITQSPKYLFRKEGQNVTLSCEQNLNHDAMYWYRQDPGQGLRLIYYSQIVNDFQKGDIAEGYSVSREKKESFPLTVTSAQKNPTAFYLCASRGRQQETQYFGPGTRLLVL.

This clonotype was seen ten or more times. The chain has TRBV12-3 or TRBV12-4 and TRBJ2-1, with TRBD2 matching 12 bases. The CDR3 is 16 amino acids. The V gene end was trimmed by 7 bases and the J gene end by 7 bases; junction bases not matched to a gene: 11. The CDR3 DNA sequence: TGTGCCAGCAAACCAGAGCTAGCGGGAGGGCAAAATGAGCAGTTCTTC. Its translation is CASKPELAGGQNEQFF.

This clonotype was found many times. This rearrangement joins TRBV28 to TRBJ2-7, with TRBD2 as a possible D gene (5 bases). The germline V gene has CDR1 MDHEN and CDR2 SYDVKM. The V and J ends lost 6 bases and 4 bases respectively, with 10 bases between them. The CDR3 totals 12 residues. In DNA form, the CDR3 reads TGTGCCAGCAGAAACGGGATTTACGAGCAGTACTTC. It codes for CASRNGIYEQYF.

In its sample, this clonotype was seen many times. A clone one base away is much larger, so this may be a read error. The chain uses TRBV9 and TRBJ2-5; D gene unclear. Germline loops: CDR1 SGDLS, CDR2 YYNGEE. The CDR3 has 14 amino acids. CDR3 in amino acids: CASSVGNGQETQSF. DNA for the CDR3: TGTGCCAGCAGCGTCGGCAACGGCCAAGAGACCCAGTCCTTC.

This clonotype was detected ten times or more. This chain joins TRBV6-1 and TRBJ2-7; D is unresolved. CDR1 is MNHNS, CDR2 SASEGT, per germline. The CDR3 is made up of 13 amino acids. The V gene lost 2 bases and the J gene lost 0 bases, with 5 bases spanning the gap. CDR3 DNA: TGTGCCAGCAGTGAAAGGAGCTCCTACGAGCAGTACTTC. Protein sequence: CASSERSSYEQYF.

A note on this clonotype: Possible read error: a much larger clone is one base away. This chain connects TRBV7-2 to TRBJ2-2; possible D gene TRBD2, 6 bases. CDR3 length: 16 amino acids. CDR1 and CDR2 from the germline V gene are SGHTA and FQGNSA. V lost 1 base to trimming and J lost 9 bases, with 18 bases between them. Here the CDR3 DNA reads TGTGCCAGCAGCTTAGAGGGGACTCTGCTGAATAGGGAGCTGTTTTTT. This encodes CASSLEGTLLNRELFF. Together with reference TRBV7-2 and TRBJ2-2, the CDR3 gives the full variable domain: GAGVSQSPSNKVTEKGKDVELRCDPISGHTALYWYRQSLGQGLEFLIYFQGNSAPDKSGLPSDRFSAERTGGSVSTLTIQRTQQEDSAVYLCASSLEGTLLNRELFFGEGSRLTVL.

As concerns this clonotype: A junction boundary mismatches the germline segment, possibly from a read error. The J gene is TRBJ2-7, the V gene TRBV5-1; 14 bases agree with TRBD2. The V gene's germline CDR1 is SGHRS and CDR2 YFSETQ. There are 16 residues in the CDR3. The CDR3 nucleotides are TGCGCCAGCAGCTATGGACTAGCGGGAGGTCCTTACGAGCAGTGCTTC. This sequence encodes CASSYGLAGGPYEQCF.

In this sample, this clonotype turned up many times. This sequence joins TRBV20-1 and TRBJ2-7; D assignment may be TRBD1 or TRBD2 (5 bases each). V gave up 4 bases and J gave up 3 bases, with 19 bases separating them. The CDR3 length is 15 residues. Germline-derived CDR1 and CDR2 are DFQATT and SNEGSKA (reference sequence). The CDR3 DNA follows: TGCAGTGCTACCGGGACGGCTGGCGGTGGCTACGAGCAGTACTTC. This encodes CSATGTAGGGYEQYF.

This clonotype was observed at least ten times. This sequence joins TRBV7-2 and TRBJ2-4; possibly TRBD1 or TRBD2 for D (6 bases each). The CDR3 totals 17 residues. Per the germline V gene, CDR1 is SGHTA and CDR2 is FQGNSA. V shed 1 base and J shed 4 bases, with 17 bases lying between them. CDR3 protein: CASSLVRGGTPKNIQYF. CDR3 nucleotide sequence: TGTGCCAGCAGCTTAGTGCGAGGGGGGACTCCTAAAAACATTCAGTACTTC.

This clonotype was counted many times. The CDR3 bases are TGTGCCAGCAGCTTAGAGTCCCACAATGAGCAGTTCTTC. Its translation: CASSLESHNEQFF. The rearrangement joins TRBV7-3 to TRBJ2-1; D is undetermined. Trimming took 2 bases from V and 5 from J, leaving 7 bases between them. The CDR3 is 13 residues long. CDR1 and CDR2 (germline): SGHTA, FQGTGA.

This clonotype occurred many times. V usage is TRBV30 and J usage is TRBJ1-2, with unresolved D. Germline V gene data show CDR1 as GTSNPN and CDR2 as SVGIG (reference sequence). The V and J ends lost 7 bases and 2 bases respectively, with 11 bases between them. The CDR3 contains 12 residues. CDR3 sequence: CASSGVNYGYTF. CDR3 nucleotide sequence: TGTGCCTCAAGTGGGGTCAACTATGGCTACACCTTC. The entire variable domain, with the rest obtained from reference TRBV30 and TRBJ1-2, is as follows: SQTIHQWPATLVQPVGSPLSLECTVEGTSNPNLYWYRQAAGRGLQLLFYSVGIGQISSEVPQNLSASRPQDRQFILSSKKLLLSDSGFYLCASSGVNYGYTFGSGTRLTVV.

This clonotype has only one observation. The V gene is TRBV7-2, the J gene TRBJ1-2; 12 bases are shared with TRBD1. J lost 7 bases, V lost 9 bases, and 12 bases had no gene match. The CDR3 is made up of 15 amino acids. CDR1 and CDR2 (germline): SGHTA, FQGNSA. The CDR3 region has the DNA TGTGCCAGTGACGCCGGGACAGGGGGCCGGACTGGCTACACCTTC. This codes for CASDAGTGGRTGYTF. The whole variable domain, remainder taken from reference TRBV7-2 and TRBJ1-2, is GAGVSQSPSNKVTEKGKDVELRCDPISGHTALYWYRQSLGQGLEFLIYFQGNSAPDKSGLPSDRFSAERTGGSVSTLTIQRTQQEDSAVYLCASDAGTGGRTGYTFGSGTRLTVV.

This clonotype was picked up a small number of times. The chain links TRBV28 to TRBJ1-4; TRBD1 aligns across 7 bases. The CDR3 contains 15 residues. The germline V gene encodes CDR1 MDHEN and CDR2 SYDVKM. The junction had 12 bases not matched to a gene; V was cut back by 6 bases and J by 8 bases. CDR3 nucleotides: TGTGCCAGCAGCCCATGGACAGGCCAACGGGAAAAACTGTTTTTT. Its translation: CASSPWTGQREKLFF. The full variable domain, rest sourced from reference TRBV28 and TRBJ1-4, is DVKVTQSSRYLVKRTGEKVFLECVQDMDHENMFWYRQDPGLGLRLIYFSYDVKMKEKGDIPEGYSVSREKKERFSLILESASTNQTSMYLCASSPWTGQREKLFFGSGTQLSVL.

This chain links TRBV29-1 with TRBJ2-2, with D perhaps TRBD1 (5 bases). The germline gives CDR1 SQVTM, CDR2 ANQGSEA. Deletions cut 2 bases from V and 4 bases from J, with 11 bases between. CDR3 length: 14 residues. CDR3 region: CSVERGQATGELFF. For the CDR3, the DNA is TGCAGCGTTGAAAGGGGCCAAGCCACCGGGGAGCTGTTTTTT.

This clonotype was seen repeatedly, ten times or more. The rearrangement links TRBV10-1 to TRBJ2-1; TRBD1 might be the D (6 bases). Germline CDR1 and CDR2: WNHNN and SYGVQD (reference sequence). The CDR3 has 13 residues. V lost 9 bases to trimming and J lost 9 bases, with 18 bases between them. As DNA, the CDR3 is TGCGCCAGACTTCGACAGGACGAGGCTGAGCAGTTCTTC. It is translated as CARLRQDEAEQFF.

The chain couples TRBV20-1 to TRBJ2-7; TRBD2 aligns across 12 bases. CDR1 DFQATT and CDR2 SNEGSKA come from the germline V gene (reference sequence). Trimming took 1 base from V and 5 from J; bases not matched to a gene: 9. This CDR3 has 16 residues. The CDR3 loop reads CSARVTSGSPGNEQYF. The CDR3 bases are TGCAGTGCTAGAGTGACTAGCGGGAGTCCCGGGAACGAGCAGTACTTC.

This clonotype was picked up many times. The CDR3 region has the DNA TGTGCCAGCAGTTTTGGGACGGACCCCTATGGCTACACCTTC. Its protein product is CASSFGTDPYGYTF. The genes are TRBV5-4 and TRBJ1-2; a possible D gene is TRBD1 (5 bases). Germline V CDR1 and CDR2: SGHNT, YYREEE (reference sequence). Trimming left V 5 bases short and J 4 bases short, with 15 bases between. CDR3 size: 14 residues.

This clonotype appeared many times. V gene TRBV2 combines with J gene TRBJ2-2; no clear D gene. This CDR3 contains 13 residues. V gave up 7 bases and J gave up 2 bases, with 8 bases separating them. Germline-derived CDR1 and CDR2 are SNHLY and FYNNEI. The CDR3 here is CASKQINTGELFF. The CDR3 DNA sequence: TGTGCCAGCAAACAGATTAACACCGGGGAGCTGTTTTTT. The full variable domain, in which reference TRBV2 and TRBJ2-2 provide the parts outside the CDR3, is EPEVTQTPSHQVTQMGQEVILRCVPISNHLYFYWYRQILGQKVEFLVSFYNNEISEKSEIFDDQFSVERPDGSNFTLKIRSTKLEDSAMYFCASKQINTGELFFGEGSRLTVL.

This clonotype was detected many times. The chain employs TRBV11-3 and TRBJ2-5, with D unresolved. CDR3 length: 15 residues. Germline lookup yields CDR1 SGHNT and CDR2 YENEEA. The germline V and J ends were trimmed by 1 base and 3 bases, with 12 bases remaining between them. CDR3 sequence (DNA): TGTGCCAGCAGCTTAGTAGGTCAGCGAGAAGAGACCCAGTACTTC. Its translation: CASSLVGQREETQYF.

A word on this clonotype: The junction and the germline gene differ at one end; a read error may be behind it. The DNA of the CDR3 is TGTGTCAGCAGTGTACAGGCAAACACTGAAGCTTTCTTT. Protein product: CVSSVQANTEAFF. The J gene is TRBJ1-1, the V gene TRBV2, with D perhaps TRBD1 (5 bases). Germline V gives CDR1 SNHLY, CDR2 FYNNEI. This CDR3 has 13 amino acids.

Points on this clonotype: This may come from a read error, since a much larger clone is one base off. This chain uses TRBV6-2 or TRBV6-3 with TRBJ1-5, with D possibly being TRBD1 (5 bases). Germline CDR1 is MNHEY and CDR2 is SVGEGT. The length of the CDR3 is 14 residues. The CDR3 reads CASSTLRGREPRHF. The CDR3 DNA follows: TGTGCCAGCAGTACGCTAAGGGGCCGGGAGCCCCGGCATTTT.

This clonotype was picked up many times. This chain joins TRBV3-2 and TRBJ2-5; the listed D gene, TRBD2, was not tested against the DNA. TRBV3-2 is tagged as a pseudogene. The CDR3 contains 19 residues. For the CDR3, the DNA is TGTGCCAGCAGCCAAGATGAGGGCATGTTAGCGGGAGGGTTGGAGACCCAGTACTTC. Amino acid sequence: CASSQDEGMLAGGLETQYF.

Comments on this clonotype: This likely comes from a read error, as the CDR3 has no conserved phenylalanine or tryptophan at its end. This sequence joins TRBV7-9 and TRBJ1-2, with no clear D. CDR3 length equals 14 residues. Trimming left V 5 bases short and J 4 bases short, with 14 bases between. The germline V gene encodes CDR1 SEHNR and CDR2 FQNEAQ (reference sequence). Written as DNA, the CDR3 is TGTGCCAGCAGCAACAGCGACTACACCTATGGCTACACCCTC. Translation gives CASSNSDYTYGYTL.

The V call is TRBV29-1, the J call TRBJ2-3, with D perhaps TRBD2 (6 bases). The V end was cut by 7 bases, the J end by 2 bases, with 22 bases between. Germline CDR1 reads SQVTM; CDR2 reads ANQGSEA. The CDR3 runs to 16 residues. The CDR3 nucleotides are TGCAGCGCCGTGGACGGGAGCTCTGGAAACACAGATACGCAGTATTTT. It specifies CSAVDGSSGNTDTQYF.

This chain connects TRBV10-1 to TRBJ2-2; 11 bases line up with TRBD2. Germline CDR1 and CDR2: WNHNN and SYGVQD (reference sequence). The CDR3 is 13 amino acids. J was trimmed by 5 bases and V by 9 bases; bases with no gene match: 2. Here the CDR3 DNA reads TGCGCCAGTCTAGCGGGAGGTACCGGGGAGCTGTTTTTT. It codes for CASLAGGTGELFF.

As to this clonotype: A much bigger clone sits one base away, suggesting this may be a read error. The CDR3 sequence is CASSSMHATSGTYEQYF. The CDR3 coding sequence is TGTGCCAGCAGCTCGATGCACGCGACTAGCGGAACCTACGAGCAGTACTTC. The rearrangement joins TRBV5-8 to TRBJ2-7; 9 bases agree with TRBD2. Germline assignment: CDR1 SGHTS and CDR2 YDEGEE. V trimming: 3 bases; J trimming: 2 bases; junction bases outside the gene matches: 12. The CDR3 loop spans 17 amino acids.

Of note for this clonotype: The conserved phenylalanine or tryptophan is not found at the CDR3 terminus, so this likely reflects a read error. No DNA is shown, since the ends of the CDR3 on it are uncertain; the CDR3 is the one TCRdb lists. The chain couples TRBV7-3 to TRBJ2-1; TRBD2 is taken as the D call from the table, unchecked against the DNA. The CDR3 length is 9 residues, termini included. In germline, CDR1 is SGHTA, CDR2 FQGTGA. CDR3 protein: CASSLYGTS.

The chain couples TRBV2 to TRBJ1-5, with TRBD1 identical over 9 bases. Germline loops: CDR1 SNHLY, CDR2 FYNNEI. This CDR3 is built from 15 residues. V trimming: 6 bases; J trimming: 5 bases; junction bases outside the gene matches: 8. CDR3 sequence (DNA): TGTGCCAGCAGCAAGGGGACAGGGAGCGATCAGCCCCAGCATTTT. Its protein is CASSKGTGSDQPQHF.